Reported below is one T cell receptor (beta chain). This clonotype appeared a few times. It has no known antigen specificity. The input lacks base qualities; no much larger clone sits a single base away. The library came from RT-PCR. The listed sequencing device is Illumina HiSeq 2500. TCRdb trimmed public reads at Q25 via fastp, called clones via MiXCR and kept in-frame beta chains. One record per CDR3 amino acid sequence lists the most common genes and DNA. The sample table records about 650,000 distinct CDR3 sequences; about 14% of these occur just once. Clones ranked in the top ten supply about 7.6% of the sample. The entry originates in a study of response to subunit inactivated influenza vaccine (dated by TCRdb to 2016 to 2019). For the wider study: Deep quantitative profiling of the T cell receptor repertoire was used in the study to follow responses to a trivalent subunit inactivated influenza vaccine.

Overall study results and their limits: According to the authors, only a limited number of new T cells may be recruited by each seasonal influenza vaccination.

The germline ends are 11 bases apart after V is trimmed by 2 bases and J by 0 bases. CDR1 and CDR2 are read off the germline V gene as ENHRY and SYGVKD. The cysteine opens and the phenylalanine closes a CDR3 of 16 amino acids. Left in the record is the CDR3 DNA by itself, 48 bases read in frame from the first base. Sequencing used PBMCs from blood, obtained approximately 15 days before vaccination. The sequence was collected from a man over 45 who received an inactivated influenza vaccine. Donor details come from another sample of the same person, matched by shared clones. The chain was built from TRBV10-3 and TRBJ1-3; too little of a D gene remains to name it. The CDR3 has the sequence CAISEKRSTSGNTIYF. The base sequence is TGTGCCATCAGTGAGAAGAGGTCTACCTCTGGAAACACCATATATTTT.